Listed here is a single T cell receptor beta chain. TCRdb ran MiXCR on the RT-PCR reads and lists one entry per CDR3 protein. The sample records more than 550,000 distinct CDR3 sequences, 13% to 15% being singletons. The CDR3 runs to 14 residues. Trimming removed 7 bases at V and 7 bases at J, with 16 bases between. Germline V gives CDR1 MNHNY, CDR2 SVGAGI (reference sequence). The chain carries TRBV6-6 and TRBJ2-2, with D tentatively TRBD1 (5 bases). The material sequenced was memory CD4+ T cells from blood. This sequence originates from a female donor in good health, serving as a healthy control. Here the CDR3 reads CASTLRTTSGELFF. DNA for the CDR3: TGTGCCAGCACTTTACGGACAACGAGCGGGGAGCTGTTTTTT.